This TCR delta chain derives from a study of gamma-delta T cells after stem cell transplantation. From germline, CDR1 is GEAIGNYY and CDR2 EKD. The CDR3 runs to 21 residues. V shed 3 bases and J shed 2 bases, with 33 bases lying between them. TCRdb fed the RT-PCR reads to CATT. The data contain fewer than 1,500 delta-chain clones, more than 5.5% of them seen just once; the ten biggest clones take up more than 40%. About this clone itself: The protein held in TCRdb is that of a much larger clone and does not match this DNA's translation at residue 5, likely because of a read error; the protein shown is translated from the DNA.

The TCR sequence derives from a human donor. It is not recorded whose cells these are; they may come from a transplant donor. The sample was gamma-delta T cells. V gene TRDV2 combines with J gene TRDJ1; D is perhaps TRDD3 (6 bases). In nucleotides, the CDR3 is TGTGCCTGTGACCCACTAACTTCTGAGTCCCCGGGGGACTCCGCGACCGATAAACTCATCTTT. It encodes CACDPLTSESPGDSATDKLIF.